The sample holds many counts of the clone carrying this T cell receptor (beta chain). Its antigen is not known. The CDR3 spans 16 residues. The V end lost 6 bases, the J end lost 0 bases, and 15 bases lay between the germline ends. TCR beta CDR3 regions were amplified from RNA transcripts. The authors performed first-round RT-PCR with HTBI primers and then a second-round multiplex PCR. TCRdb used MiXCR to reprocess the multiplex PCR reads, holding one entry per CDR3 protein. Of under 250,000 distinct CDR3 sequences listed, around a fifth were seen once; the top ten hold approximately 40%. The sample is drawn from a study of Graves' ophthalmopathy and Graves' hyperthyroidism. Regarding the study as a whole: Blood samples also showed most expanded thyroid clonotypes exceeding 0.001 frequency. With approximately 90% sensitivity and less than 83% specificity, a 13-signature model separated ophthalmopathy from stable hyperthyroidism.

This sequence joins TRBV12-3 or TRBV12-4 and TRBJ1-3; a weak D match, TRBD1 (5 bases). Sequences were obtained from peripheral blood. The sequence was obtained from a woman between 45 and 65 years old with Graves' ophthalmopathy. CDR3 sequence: CASSPGGAVSGNTIYF. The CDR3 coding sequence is TGTGCCAGCAGCCCGGGCGGGGCGGTCTCTGGAAACACCATATATTTT.